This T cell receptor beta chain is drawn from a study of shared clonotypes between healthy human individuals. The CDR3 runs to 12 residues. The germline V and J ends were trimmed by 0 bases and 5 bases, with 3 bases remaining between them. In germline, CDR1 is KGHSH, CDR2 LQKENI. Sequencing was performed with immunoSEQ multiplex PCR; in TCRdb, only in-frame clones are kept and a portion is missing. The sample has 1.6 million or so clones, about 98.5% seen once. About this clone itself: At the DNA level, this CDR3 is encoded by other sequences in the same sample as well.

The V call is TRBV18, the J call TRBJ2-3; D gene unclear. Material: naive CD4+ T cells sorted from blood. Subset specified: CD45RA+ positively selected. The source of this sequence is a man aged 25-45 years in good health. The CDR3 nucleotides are TGTGCCAGCTCACCACCCTTAGATACGCAGTATTTT. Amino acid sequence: CASSPPLDTQYF.